This TCR beta chain was observed in a study of shared clonotypes between healthy human individuals. Whole-study findings and limits: Estimated clonotype richness was generally higher in naive than memory subsets.

The assay was immunoSEQ multiplex PCR, and TCRdb's table has in-frame clones only and misses some. The profile shows 600,000 or so clones, approximately 95% of them singletons. The CDR3 loop spans 13 amino acids. V shed 6 bases and J shed 5 bases, with 11 bases lying between them. Germline CDR1 MNHNS, CDR2 SASEGT. With respect to this clone: Its cognate antigen is unknown.

Naivety among CD8 cells was defined by CD45RO negativity and positive CCR7 selection, thereby excluding terminally differentiated effector memory CD45RA+ cells. This receptor was identified in a woman aged 25-40 years in good health. The sequencing sample was made of naive CD8+ T cells sorted from blood. The genes are TRBV6-1 and TRBJ1-5; the D is unclear. The DNA for the CDR3 is TGTGCCAGCAGGAGTAGAATTTATCAGCCCCAGCATTTT. Its protein product is CASRSRIYQPQHF.